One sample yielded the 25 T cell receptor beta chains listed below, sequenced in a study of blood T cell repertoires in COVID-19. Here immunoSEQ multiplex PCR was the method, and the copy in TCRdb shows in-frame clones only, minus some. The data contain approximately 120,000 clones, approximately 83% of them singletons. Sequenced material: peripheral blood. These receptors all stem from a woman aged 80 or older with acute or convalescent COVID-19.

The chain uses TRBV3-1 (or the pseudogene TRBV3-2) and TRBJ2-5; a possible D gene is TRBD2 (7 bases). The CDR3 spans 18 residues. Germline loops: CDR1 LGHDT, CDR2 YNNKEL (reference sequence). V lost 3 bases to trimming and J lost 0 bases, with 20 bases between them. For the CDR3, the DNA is TGTGCCAGCAGCCATAGTGTGGGGGGGCCGAGGGACCAAGAGACCCAGTACTTC. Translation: CASSHSVGGPRDQETQYF.

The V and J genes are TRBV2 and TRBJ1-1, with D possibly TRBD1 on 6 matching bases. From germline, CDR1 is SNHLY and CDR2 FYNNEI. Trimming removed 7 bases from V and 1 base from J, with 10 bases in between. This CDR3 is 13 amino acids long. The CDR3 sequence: CASTRDKNTEAFF. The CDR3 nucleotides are TGTGCCAGCACACGGGACAAGAACACTGAAGCTTTCTTT.

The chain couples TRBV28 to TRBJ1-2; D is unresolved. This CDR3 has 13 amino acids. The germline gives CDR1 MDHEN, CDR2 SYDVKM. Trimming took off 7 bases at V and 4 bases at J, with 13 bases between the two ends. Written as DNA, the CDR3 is TGTGCCAGCAACCCAGGTGCGTTCTATGGCTACACCTTC. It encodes CASNPGAFYGYTF.

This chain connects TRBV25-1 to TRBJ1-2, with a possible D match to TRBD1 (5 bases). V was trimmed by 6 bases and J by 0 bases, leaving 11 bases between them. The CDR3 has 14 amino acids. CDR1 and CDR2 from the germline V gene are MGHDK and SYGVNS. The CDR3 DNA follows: TGTGCCAGCAGCGGGGGGGTAGCTAACTATGGCTACACCTTC. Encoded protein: CASSGGVANYGYTF.

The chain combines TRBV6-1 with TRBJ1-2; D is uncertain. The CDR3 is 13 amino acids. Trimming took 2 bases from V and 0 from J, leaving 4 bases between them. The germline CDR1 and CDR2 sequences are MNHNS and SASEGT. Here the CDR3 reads CASSEPANYGYTF. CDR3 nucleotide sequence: TGTGCCAGCAGTGAACCGGCTAACTATGGCTACACCTTC.

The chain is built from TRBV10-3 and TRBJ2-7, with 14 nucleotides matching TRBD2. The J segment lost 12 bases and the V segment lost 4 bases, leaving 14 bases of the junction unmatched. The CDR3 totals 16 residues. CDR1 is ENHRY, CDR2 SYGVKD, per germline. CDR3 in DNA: TGTGCCATCAGTGCGCTAGGCGGGACTAGCGGGGGCCTTGCGTACTTC. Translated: CAISALGGTSGGLAYF.

The CDR3 sequence is CASSEPWTGEEKLFF. CDR3 bases: TGCGCCAGCAGTGAGCCCTGGACAGGGGAGGAAAAACTGTTTTTT. The chain joins TRBV10-2 to TRBJ1-4; 9 bases align to TRBD1. Germline CDR1 reads WSHSY; CDR2 reads SAAADI. The junction had 6 bases not matched to a gene; V was cut back by 2 bases and J by 8 bases. CDR3 length: 15 amino acids.

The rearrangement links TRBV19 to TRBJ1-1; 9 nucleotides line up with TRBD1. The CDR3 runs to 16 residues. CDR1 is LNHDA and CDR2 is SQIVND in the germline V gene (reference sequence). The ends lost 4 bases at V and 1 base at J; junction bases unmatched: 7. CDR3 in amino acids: CASSTDRGTGNTEAFF. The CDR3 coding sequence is TGTGCCAGTAGTACGGACAGGGGCACGGGGAACACTGAAGCTTTCTTT.

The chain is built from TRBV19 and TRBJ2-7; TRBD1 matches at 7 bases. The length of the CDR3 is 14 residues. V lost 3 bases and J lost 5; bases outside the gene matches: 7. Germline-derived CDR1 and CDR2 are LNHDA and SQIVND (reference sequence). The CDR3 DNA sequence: TGTGCCAGTAGTATCGACAGGGCTAGCCACGAGCAGTACTTC. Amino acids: CASSIDRASHEQYF.

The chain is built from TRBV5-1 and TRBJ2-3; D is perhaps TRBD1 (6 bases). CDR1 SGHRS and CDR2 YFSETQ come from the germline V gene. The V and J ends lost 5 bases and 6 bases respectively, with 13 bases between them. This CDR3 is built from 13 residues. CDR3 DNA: TGCGCCAGCAGTCCGACAGGAGCCGATACGCAGTATTTT. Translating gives CASSPTGADTQYF.

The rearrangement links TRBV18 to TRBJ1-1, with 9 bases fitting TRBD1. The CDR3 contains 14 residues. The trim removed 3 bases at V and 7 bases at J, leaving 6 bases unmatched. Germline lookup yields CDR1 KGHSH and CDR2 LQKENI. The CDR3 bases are TGTGCCAGCTCACCGCTCGACAGGGGGGGTGAAGCTTTCTTT. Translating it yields CASSPLDRGGEAFF.

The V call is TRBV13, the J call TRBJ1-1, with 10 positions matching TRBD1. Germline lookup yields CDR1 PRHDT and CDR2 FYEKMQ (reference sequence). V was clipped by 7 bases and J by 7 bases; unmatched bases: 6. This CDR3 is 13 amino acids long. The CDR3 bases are TGTGCCAGCAAACTCCGGGACAGGGGTGAAGCTTTCTTT. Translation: CASKLRDRGEAFF.

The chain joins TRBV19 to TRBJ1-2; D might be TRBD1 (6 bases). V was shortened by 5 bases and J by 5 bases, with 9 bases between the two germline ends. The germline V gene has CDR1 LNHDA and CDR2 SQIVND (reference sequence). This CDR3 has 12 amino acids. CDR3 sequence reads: CASSVQGYGYTF. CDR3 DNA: TGTGCCAGTAGTGTCCAGGGGTATGGCTACACCTTC.

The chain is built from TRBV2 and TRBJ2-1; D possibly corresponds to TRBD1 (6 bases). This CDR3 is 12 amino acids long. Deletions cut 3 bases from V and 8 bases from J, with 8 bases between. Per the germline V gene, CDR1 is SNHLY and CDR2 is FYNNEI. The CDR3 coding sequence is TGTGCCAGCAGTGACAGGGGCCATGAGCAGTTCTTC. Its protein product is CASSDRGHEQFF.

The CDR3 coding sequence is TGTGCCAGCAGTTTAGAGGTCAGGGATACGCAGTATTTT. Its protein is CASSLEVRDTQYF. The V call is TRBV12-3 or TRBV12-4, the J call TRBJ2-3; D unclear. This CDR3 is 13 amino acids long. V was trimmed by 1 base and J by 6 bases, leaving 8 bases between them.

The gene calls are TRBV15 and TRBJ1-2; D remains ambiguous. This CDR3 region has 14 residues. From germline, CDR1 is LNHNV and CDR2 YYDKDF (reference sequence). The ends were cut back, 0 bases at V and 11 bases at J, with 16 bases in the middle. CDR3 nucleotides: TGTGCCACCAGCAGAGAGGAGCGTCTCCTTGGTTACACCTTC. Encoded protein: CATSREERLLGYTF.

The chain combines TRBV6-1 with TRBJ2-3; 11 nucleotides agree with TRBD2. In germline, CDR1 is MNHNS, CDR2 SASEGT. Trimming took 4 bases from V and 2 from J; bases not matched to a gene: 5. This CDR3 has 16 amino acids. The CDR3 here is CASSALTSGATDTQYF. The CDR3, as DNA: TGTGCCAGCAGTGCCCTGACTAGCGGGGCCACAGATACGCAGTATTTT.

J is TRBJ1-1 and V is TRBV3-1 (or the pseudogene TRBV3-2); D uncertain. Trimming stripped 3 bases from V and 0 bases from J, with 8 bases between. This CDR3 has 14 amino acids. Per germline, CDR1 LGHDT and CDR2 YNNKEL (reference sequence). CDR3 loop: CASSQGRLNTEAFF. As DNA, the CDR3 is TGTGCCAGCAGCCAGGGCAGACTGAACACTGAAGCTTTCTTT.

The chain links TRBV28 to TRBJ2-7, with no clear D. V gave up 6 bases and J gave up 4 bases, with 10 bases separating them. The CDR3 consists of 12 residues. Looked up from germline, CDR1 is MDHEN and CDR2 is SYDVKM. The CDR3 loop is CASSSIGYEQYV. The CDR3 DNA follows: TGTGCCAGCAGCTCTATTGGTTACGAGCAGTACGTC.

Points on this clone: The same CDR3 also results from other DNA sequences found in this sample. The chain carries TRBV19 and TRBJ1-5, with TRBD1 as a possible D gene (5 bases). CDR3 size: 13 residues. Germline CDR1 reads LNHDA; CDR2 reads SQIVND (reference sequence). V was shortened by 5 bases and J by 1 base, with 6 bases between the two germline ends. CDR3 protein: CASSRQSNQPQHF. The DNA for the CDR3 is TGTGCCAGTAGTCGACAGAGCAATCAGCCCCAGCATTTT.

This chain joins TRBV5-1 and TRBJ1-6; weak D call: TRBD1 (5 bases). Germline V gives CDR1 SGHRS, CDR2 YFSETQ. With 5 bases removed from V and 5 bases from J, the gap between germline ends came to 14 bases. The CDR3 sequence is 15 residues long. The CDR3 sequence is CASRPGGVNNSPLHF. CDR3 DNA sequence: TGCGCCAGCAGACCCGGGGGGGTCAATAATTCACCCCTCCACTTT.

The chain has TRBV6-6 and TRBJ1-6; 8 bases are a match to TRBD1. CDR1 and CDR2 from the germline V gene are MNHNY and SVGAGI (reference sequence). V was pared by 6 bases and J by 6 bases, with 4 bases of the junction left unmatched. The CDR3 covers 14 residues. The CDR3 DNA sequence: TGTGCCAGCAGGTCAGACAGGGGTAATTCACCCCTCCACTTT. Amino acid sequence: CASRSDRGNSPLHF.

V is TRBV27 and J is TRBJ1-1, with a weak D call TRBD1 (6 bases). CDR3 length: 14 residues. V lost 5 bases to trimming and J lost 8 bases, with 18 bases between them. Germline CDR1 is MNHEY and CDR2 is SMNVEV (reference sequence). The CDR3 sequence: CASSPASGGAEAFF. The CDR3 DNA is TGTGCCAGCAGTCCTGCTTCGGGGGGCGCGGAAGCTTTCTTT.

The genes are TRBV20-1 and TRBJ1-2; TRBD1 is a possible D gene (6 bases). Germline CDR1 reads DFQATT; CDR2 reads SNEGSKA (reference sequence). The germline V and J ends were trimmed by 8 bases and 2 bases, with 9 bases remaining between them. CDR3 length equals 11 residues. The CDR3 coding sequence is TGCAGTAAACAGGGAAACTATGGCTACACCTTC. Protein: CSKQGNYGYTF.

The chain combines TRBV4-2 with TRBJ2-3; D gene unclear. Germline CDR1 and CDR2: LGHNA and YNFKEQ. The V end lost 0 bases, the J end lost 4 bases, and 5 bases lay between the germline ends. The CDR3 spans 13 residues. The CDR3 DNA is TGTGCCAGCAGCCAAGACCCGGCAGATACGCAGTATTTT. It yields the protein CASSQDPADTQYF.